A selection of T cell receptor beta chains follows, all from one sample in a study of type 1 regulatory T cells. Which antigens these TCRs recognize remains unknown. MiXCR was run by TCRdb on the reads, yielding one entry per CDR3 protein. The sample yields over 55,000 distinct CDR3 sequences, approximately 64% seen once. The sequenced sample was cultured T cells, either the whole culture or a sorted T cell fraction (not recorded which). These receptors were collected from a human donor in good health. Each CDR3 is given with its conserved first and last residue. The order of the fields is D gene, J gene, clone size, V gene, CDR3 DNA, CDR3 protein. A D gene is named only where the DNA matches it firmly. Clone sizes are given selectively: once, few, many, or a class where the clone is expanded.

d_call: -; j_call: TRBJ1-2; clone_size: -; v_call: TRBV4-1; cdr3_nt: TGCGCCAGCAGCCATGCAGCACAGACCGGTAACTATGGCTACACCTTC; cdr3_aa: CASSHAAQTGNYGYTF
d_call: TRBD1; j_call: TRBJ1-6; clone_size: -; v_call: TRBV20-1; cdr3_nt: TGCAGTGCTCTGGGACAGGGCTCCTATAATTCACCCCTCCACTTT; cdr3_aa: CSALGQGSYNSPLHF
d_call: TRBD2; j_call: TRBJ2-1; clone_size: -; v_call: TRBV5-1; cdr3_nt: TGCGCCAGCAGCGGTGGACTAGCGGGACCCCCAATGGGGCAAAATGAGCAGTTCTTC; cdr3_aa: CASSGGLAGPPMGQNEQFF
d_call: -; j_call: TRBJ2-1; clone_size: many; v_call: TRBV4-3; cdr3_nt: TGCGCCAGCAGCCAAGAACCCGGACGGTTGGAGCAGTTCTTC; cdr3_aa: CASSQEPGRLEQFF
d_call: -; j_call: TRBJ1-1; clone_size: -; v_call: TRBV14; cdr3_nt: TGTGCCAGCAGCCCCTCCAGGGGTGGCACTGAAGCTTTCTTT; cdr3_aa: CASSPSRGGTEAFF
d_call: TRBD2; j_call: TRBJ2-7; clone_size: -; v_call: TRBV28; cdr3_nt: TGTGCCAGCAGTTTTAAGGTTCGACTAGCGGGGATTGGGGAGCAGTACTTC; cdr3_aa: CASSFKVRLAGIGEQYF
d_call: TRBD2; j_call: TRBJ2-2; clone_size: -; v_call: TRBV2; cdr3_nt: TGTGCCAGCTCGGGAGGCCGGTGGACCGGGGAGCTGTTTTTT; cdr3_aa: CASSGGRWTGELFF
d_call: -; j_call: TRBJ2-6; clone_size: -; v_call: TRBV10-2; cdr3_nt: TGCGCCAGCAGTGATCCGGGACCCCTAAACTCTGGGGCCAACGTCCTGACTTTC; cdr3_aa: CASSDPGPLNSGANVLTF
d_call: TRBD1; j_call: TRBJ1-1; clone_size: -; v_call: TRBV10-3; cdr3_nt: TGTGCCATCAGCCCTGGGACAGGGGGGAACACTGAAGCTTTCTTT; cdr3_aa: CAISPGTGGNTEAFF
d_call: TRBD2; j_call: TRBJ2-5; clone_size: -; v_call: TRBV4-2; cdr3_nt: TGTGCCAGCAGCCAAGAGGGTCTGCTAGCGGGATTCCAAGAGACCCAGTACTTC; cdr3_aa: CASSQEGLLAGFQETQYF
d_call: -; j_call: TRBJ2-3; clone_size: -; v_call: TRBV7-2; cdr3_nt: TGTGCCAGCAGCCCGAGCGGCTCTGGTACGCAGTATTTT; cdr3_aa: CASSPSGSGTQYF
d_call: TRBD2; j_call: TRBJ2-7; clone_size: medium-sized; v_call: TRBV5-1; cdr3_nt: TGCGCCAGCAGCTTGGAACCGGGACTAGCATCGTTATACGAGCAGTACTTC; cdr3_aa: CASSLEPGLASLYEQYF
d_call: -; j_call: TRBJ1-1; clone_size: -; v_call: TRBV3-1; cdr3_nt: TGTGCCAGCATAGCCCATTCGGAAGCTTTCTTT; cdr3_aa: CASIAHSEAFF